Listed below are T cell receptor beta chains from one sample, sequenced in a study of T cell responses to AZD1222 COVID-19 vaccine. The data were produced by immunoSEQ multiplex PCR, yet TCRdb's version contains in-frame clones alone and is incomplete. The table includes fewer than 150,000 clones, approximately 90% detected once. Sequenced material: peripheral blood, taken 28 days after the second AZD1222 dose. The source is an adult who received the AZD1222 COVID-19 vaccine. Both conserved end residues are part of each CDR3. The order of the fields is J gene, D gene, V gene, clone size, CDR3 DNA, CDR3 protein. The D gene is left open where the match is weak. A clone size is listed for some rows: how often the clone was seen (once, few, many), or a class if it is expanded.

TRBJ2-7 | TRBD1 | TRBV12-3/TRBV12-4 | . | TGTGCCAGCAGTCTCCAGGGGGCCTACGAGCAGTACTTC | CASSLQGAYEQYF
TRBJ2-2 | . | TRBV7-6 | . | TGTGCCAGCAGCCCTAGGGTGGTGGGGCCCGGCGGGGTGAACACCGGGGAGCTGTTTTTT | CASSPRVVGPGGVNTGELFF
TRBJ1-2 | . | TRBV7-9 | . | TGTGCCAGCAGCTTAGTAGGAGGGGACCAAGCTAACTATGGCTACACCTTC | CASSLVGGDQANYGYTF
TRBJ1-2 | TRBD1 | TRBV19 | . | TGTGCCAGTAGTTCATCCTGGGACAGGGACGGAGACTATGGCTACACCTTC | CASSSSWDRDGDYGYTF
TRBJ1-2 | TRBD1 | TRBV4-3 | . | TGCGCCAGCAGCCAAGCCGGGACAGGGGGCCGAGGCTATGGCTACACCTTC | CASSQAGTGGRGYGYTF
TRBJ2-3 | TRBD2 | TRBV5-4 | . | TGTGCCAGCAGCTTGGCCGGGGCTAGCGGGGGGGGAGATACGCAGTATTTT | CASSLAGASGGGDTQYF
TRBJ2-5 | TRBD2 | TRBV7-3 | . | TGTGCCAGCTCCCGAAGAGCGGGGGACCAAGAGACCCAGTACTTC | CASSRRAGDQETQYF
TRBJ2-5 | . | TRBV5-4 | . | TGTGCCAGCAGCTTGGCCTCTCGGGGGACCCAGTACTTC | CASSLASRGTQYF
TRBJ2-2 | . | TRBV27 | . | TGTGCCAGCAGTTTGGGAGCTGCAACCGGGGAGCTGTTTTTT | CASSLGAATGELFF
TRBJ2-1 | . | TRBV7-9 | . | TGTGCCAGCAGCTTAGTGGGGGGCGCGGGTAATGAGCAGTTCTTC | CASSLVGGAGNEQFF
TRBJ2-1 | TRBD2 | TRBV7-3 | . | TGTGCCAGCAGCCCCGCGGGGGGCAATGAGCAGTTCTTC | CASSPAGGNEQFF
TRBJ1-5 | TRBD1 | TRBV19 | . | TGTGCCAGTAGCCCGAAGGGACAGGGAACCCAGCATTTT | CASSPKGQGTQHF
TRBJ2-1 | TRBD2 | TRBV5-6 | . | TGTGCCAGCAGCTTCAGCGGGGGTGGTAATGAGCAGTTCTTC | CASSFSGGGNEQFF
TRBJ2-6 | TRBD2 | TRBV4-3 | . | TGCGCCAGCAGTATATCTAGCGGGGGCTCTGGGGCCAACGTCCTGACTTTC | CASSISSGGSGANVLTF
TRBJ2-1 | . | TRBV5-8 | . | TGTGCCAGCAGCTTGTCACAGCTCAATGAGCAGTTCTTC | CASSLSQLNEQFF
TRBJ1-2 | . | TRBV28 | . | TGTGCCAGCAGTTTCGTGAACTATGGCTACACCTTC | CASSFVNYGYTF
TRBJ2-7 | TRBD2 | TRBV7-2 | once | TGTGCCAGCAGCTTAGGGGGACCTCTGCGGGGGGCTAACGAGCAGTACTTC | CASSLGGPLRGANEQYF
TRBJ2-1 | . | TRBV9 | . | TGTGCCAGCAGCACCGAGGGGACGCCGCAGTTCTTC | CASSTEGTPQFF
TRBJ2-5 | . | TRBV11-2 | . | TGTGCCAGCAGCTTAGAGGCGATGCGTACTAGACAAGAGACCCAGTACTTC | CASSLEAMRTRQETQYF
TRBJ2-7 | TRBD1 | TRBV4-3 | . | TGCGCCAGCAGTCCGGGACAGGGACAATCCGAGCAGTACTTC | CASSPGQGQSEQYF
TRBJ1-1 | TRBD1 | TRBV19 | . | TGTGCCACAGGGACAGCGATGAACACTGAAGCTTTCTTT | CATGTAMNTEAFF
TRBJ1-1 | . | TRBV14 | . | TGTGCCAGCAGCCCTAAAAGGAACACTGAAGCTTTCTTT | CASSPKRNTEAFF
TRBJ1-3 | . | TRBV7-2 | . | TGTGCCAGCTCGGAACAGGGAGGATCTGGAAACACCATATATTTT | CASSEQGGSGNTIYF
TRBJ2-7 | TRBD1 | TRBV13 | . | TGTGCCAGCAGCCATGGACAGGCCTACGAGCAGTACTTC | CASSHGQAYEQYF
TRBJ2-5 | TRBD1 | TRBV7-9 | . | TGTGCCAGCAGCCAAGGACAGGGCTATGAGACCCAGTACTTC | CASSQGQGYETQYF
TRBJ2-5 | TRBD2 | TRBV7-2 | . | TGTGCCAGCAGCCGGTCTAGCGGGGGGCAAGAGACCCAGTACTTC | CASSRSSGGQETQYF
TRBJ2-1 | TRBD1 | TRBV15 | once | TGTGCCACCAGCAGGGGACAGGGCCGGGATGAGCAGTTCTTC | CATSRGQGRDEQFF
TRBJ2-7 | TRBD1 | TRBV6-6 | . | TGTGCCAGCACTTCCGGGACAGCTCTCTACGAGCAGTACTTC | CASTSGTALYEQYF
TRBJ1-4 | TRBD1 | TRBV5-1 | . | TGCGCCAGCAGCTTGGGACAGGGAGAAAAACTGTTTTTT | CASSLGQGEKLFF
TRBJ2-3 | TRBD2 | TRBV7-2 | . | TGTGCCAGCAGCTTGCGGGGGGGCACAGATACGCAGTATTTT | CASSLRGGTDTQYF
TRBJ2-7 | . | TRBV5-4 | once | TGTGCCAGCAGCTTGGACCCAGGGGGGGCCCCCCACGAGCAGTACTTC | CASSLDPGGAPHEQYF
TRBJ2-3 | . | TRBV5-1 | . | TGCGCCAGCAGCGGTGGACCAACCACAGATACGCAGTATTTT | CASSGGPTTDTQYF
TRBJ1-1 | TRBD1 | TRBV19 | . | TGTGCCAGTAGTACGACAGGGGGCAACACTGAAGCTTTCTTT | CASSTTGGNTEAFF
TRBJ1-6 | TRBD1 | TRBV29-1 | . | TGCAGCGTTAAACAGGGGAAGGATTCACCCCTCCACTTT | CSVKQGKDSPLHF
TRBJ1-5 | . | TRBV19 | many | TGTGCCAGTAGTATCTCACAAGATCAGCCCCAGCATTTT | CASSISQDQPQHF
TRBJ2-5 | . | TRBV5-1 | . | TGCGCCAGCAGCTTGGGGGGGTTTGAGACCCAGTACTTC | CASSLGGFETQYF
TRBJ2-1 | . | TRBV9 | . | TGTGCCAGCAGCACTACAGACAGGTTGAGCGAGCAGTTCTTC | CASSTTDRLSEQFF
TRBJ2-3 | TRBD1 | TRBV6-1 | . | TGTGCCAGCAGTGAAGGGACAGGGGGATGGTCAGATACGCAGTATTTT | CASSEGTGGWSDTQYF
TRBJ1-6 | . | TRBV7-2 | once | TGTGCCAGCAGCTTAAGGGGCAACTATAATTCACCCCTCCACTTT | CASSLRGNYNSPLHF
TRBJ1-5 | . | TRBV7-8 | . | TGTGCCAGCAGCTTACTTCCTGGGGATCAGCCCCAGCATTTT | CASSLLPGDQPQHF
TRBJ2-5 | . | TRBV5-4 | . | TGTGCCAGCAGCCGGACAGAGCAAGAGACCCAGTACTTC | CASSRTEQETQYF
TRBJ2-5 | . | TRBV18 | . | TGTGCCAGCTCACCAGGCAGGAGCCAAGAGACCCAGTACTTC | CASSPGRSQETQYF
TRBJ1-4 | TRBD1 | TRBV27 | . | TGTGCCAGCAGTTACAGGGGCTGGGGTAATGAAAAACTGTTTTTT | CASSYRGWGNEKLFF
TRBJ1-5 | . | TRBV19 | . | TGTGCCAGTAGTCCCCGGACAGATCAGCCCCAGCATTTT | CASSPRTDQPQHF
TRBJ1-2 | . | TRBV7-2 | . | TGTGCCAGCAGCCCAGGGGCAGGGCTCTATGGCTACACCTTC | CASSPGAGLYGYTF
TRBJ1-6 | . | TRBV10-3 | . | TGTGCCATCAGTGCAGCGAATTTAGGGGTAGGCTCACCCCTCCACTTT | CAISAANLGVGSPLHF
TRBJ2-6 | . | TRBV14 | . | TGTGCCAGCAGCCAAGCCCGGGGGCATGGGGCCAACGTCCTGACTTTC | CASSQARGHGANVLTF
TRBJ2-7 | TRBD1 | TRBV7-2 | . | TGTGCCAGCAGCCCCCGGACAGGGGCCTCCTACGAGCAGTACTTC | CASSPRTGASYEQYF
TRBJ1-5 | . | TRBV10-2 | . | TGCGCCAGCAGAGCCAGGGCAGGTCATCAGCCCCAGCATTTT | CASRARAGHQPQHF
TRBJ2-7 | . | TRBV7-2 | . | TGTGCCAGCAGCCCCAACTCGGGCTACGAGCAGTACTTC | CASSPNSGYEQYF
TRBJ2-6 | . | TRBV5-1 | . | TGCGCCAGCAGCTTAACCCCTGGGGCCAACGTCCTGACTTTC | CASSLTPGANVLTF
TRBJ2-2 | TRBD1 | TRBV5-1 | . | TGCGCCAGCAGCTTCAACCCCGGGACAGGCACCGGGGAGCTGTTTTTT | CASSFNPGTGTGELFF
TRBJ1-5 | . | TRBV6-5 | once | TGTGCCAGCAGTTTTTCCGGGGAGCCCAATCAGCCCCAGCATTTT | CASSFSGEPNQPQHF
TRBJ1-2 | . | TRBV27 | . | TGTGCCAGCCGTTCCGGGAGGGGCGGTCTTTGGTATGGCTACACCTTC | CASRSGRGGLWYGYTF